This T cell receptor beta chain is from a study of cytomegalovirus exposure and HLA in healthy donors. As for the study in general: Findings of an earlier analysis included some 120 million unique TCR beta sequences from 200 million or so T cells. Whole-study findings and limits: On later analysis, the bulk of CMV-associated TCR beta chains appeared to be HLA-restricted.

Concerning this clone: Its antigen is currently unknown.

With 60 Vbeta and 13 Jbeta primers, the PCR was carried out. The protocol was immunoSEQ multiplex PCR, while the TCRdb copy is restricted to in-frame clones and leaves out a portion. The table includes over 65,000 clones, roughly 80% detected once. V dropped 4 bases and J dropped 7; count of bases not matched to a gene: 14. The CDR3 extends over 16 amino acids. Germline V gives CDR1 SGHRS, CDR2 YFSETQ. Whereas donors were nominally healthy upon sampling, unrecorded immune exposures were probable. The sequencing input was PBMCs. The chain carries TRBV5-1 and TRBJ2-1; 7 bases agree with TRBD2. The clonotype originates from a woman aged 25 to 45 in good health and CMV-seropositive. DNA of the CDR3: TGCGCCAGCAGCAGTGTGACTAGCATCATCGGAAATGAGCAGTTCTTC. This codes for CASSSVTSIIGNEQFF. Drawing the rest from reference TRBV5-1 and TRBJ2-1, the complete variable domain is KAGVTQTPRYLIKTRGQQVTLSCSPISGHRSVSWYQQTPGQGLQFLFEYFSETQRNKGNFPGRFSGRQFSNSRSEMNVSTLELGDSALYLCASSSVTSIIGNEQFFGPGTRLTVL.